This entry lists 16 T cell receptor beta chains sequenced from one sample in a study of blood T cells in healthy people across ages. A second about 6 to 12 cycle PCR used barcoded and J-beta primers. In TCRdb, the 5' RACE reads were re-called with MiXCR into one record per CDR3 protein. The profile shows around 1,600,000 distinct CDR3 sequences, 42% of them singletons. Sample: blood. Every receptor here comes from a woman between 18 and 29 years old in good health.

This clonotype was observed a handful of times. This sequence joins TRBV7-9 and TRBJ1-6, with TRBD1 identical over 10 bases. The CDR3 length is 16 residues. Trimming at V came to 6 bases and at J to 7 bases, leaving 9 bases not matched to a gene. Germline V CDR1 and CDR2: SEHNR, FQNEAQ (reference sequence). The chain's CDR3 is CASRTGTGVKNSPLHF. CDR3 nucleotide sequence: TGTGCCAGCAGAACCGGGACAGGGGTAAAAAATTCACCCCTCCACTTT.

This clonotype appeared a few times. V gene TRBV9 combines with J gene TRBJ1-2; D is possibly TRBD1 (5 bases). This CDR3 is 13 amino acids long. Germline V CDR1 and CDR2: SGDLS, YYNGEE. The V and J ends lost 0 bases and 3 bases respectively, with 6 bases between them. The CDR3 bases are TGTGCCAGCAGCGTAGCAGGGTACTATGGCTACACCTTC. Its protein is CASSVAGYYGYTF.

The rearrangement joins TRBV20-1 to TRBJ2-4; 8 bases align to TRBD2. The DNA end lines up better with TRBJ2-5; the J call may be wrong. This CDR3 is 18 amino acids long. Germline V gives CDR1 DFQATT, CDR2 SNEGSKA (reference sequence). The CDR3 is CSARSALSGSTVWETQYF. The CDR3 coding sequence is TGCAGTGCTAGATCGGCTTTGAGCGGGAGTACCGTATGGGAGACCCAGTACTTC.

A remark on this clonotype: This may be a read error: a much more frequent sequence differs by one nucleotide. This chain links TRBV18 with TRBJ2-5, with D perhaps being TRBD1 or TRBD2 (6 bases each). This CDR3 region has 16 residues. The V gene's germline CDR1 is KGHSH and CDR2 LQKENI. V gave up 6 bases and J gave up 11 bases, with 28 bases separating them. The CDR3: CASSTSPGTGANEQYF. CDR3 coding DNA: TGTGCCAGCTCCACTTCGCCGGGAACGGGGGCCAATGAGCAGTACTTC.

This clonotype was counted at least ten times. The chain has TRBV10-3 and TRBJ2-7; 12 bases map to TRBD2. The germline V gene encodes CDR1 ENHRY and CDR2 SYGVKD. The trim removed 6 bases at V and 7 bases at J, leaving 10 bases unmatched. The CDR3 length is 15 residues. CDR3 DNA sequence: TGTGCCATCAGGACTAGCGGGGGCCCTTCGAGGGAGCAGTACTTC. Translating it yields CAIRTSGGPSREQYF.

This clonotype occurred a few times. The chain has TRBV3-1 and TRBJ2-3, with D uncertain. The CDR3 sequence is 16 residues long. Germline V gives CDR1 LGHDT, CDR2 YNNKEL (reference sequence). The V end lost 0 bases, the J end lost 0 bases, and 10 bases lay between the germline ends. As DNA, the CDR3 is TGTGCCAGCAGCCAAGATACCGGGTCTAGCACAGATACGCAGTATTTT. Translated, it gives CASSQDTGSSTDTQYF.

A single count supports this clonotype. This chain joins TRBV29-1 and TRBJ2-7; no clear D gene. This CDR3 has 11 residues. Germline V gives CDR1 SQVTM, CDR2 ANQGSEA. Trimming removed 6 bases from V and 5 bases from J, with 11 bases in between. This CDR3 is CSVLKGNEQYF. CDR3 nucleotide sequence: TGCAGCGTCCTCAAGGGTAACGAGCAGTACTTC.

The chain uses TRBV6-5 and TRBJ2-7; D gene unclear. Germline lookup yields CDR1 MNHEY and CDR2 SVGAGI. The V end was cut by 7 bases, the J end by 4 bases, with 17 bases between. This CDR3 is built from 14 residues. CDR3 coding DNA: TGTGCCAGCACCACCCGGTTGGCTATGTACGAGCAGTACTTC. Translating it yields CASTTRLAMYEQYF.

This chain joins TRBV18 and TRBJ2-2; D remains unclear. Per the germline V gene, CDR1 is KGHSH and CDR2 is LQKENI. This CDR3 spans 12 amino acids. V was cut by 3 bases and J by 6 bases, with 5 bases left in between. CDR3 sequence: CASSPTSGELFF. The CDR3, as DNA: TGTGCCAGCTCACCTACGTCCGGGGAGCTGTTTTTT.

This clonotype showed up just a few times. The gene calls are TRBV27 and TRBJ2-3; D unresolved. The CDR3 is 16 amino acids. The V gene lost 6 bases and the J gene lost 2 bases, with 18 bases spanning the gap. Per germline, CDR1 MNHEY and CDR2 SMNVEV (reference sequence). CDR3 sequence: CASSETSAMYTDTQYF. The CDR3 DNA reads TGTGCCAGCAGCGAGACGTCAGCAATGTACACAGATACGCAGTATTTT.

This clonotype showed up just once. The genes are TRBV20-1 and TRBJ2-1; the D gene is possibly TRBD1 (5 bases). Looked up from germline, CDR1 is DFQATT and CDR2 is SNEGSKA (reference sequence). V dropped 5 bases and J dropped 12 bases, with 26 bases sitting between them. The CDR3 sequence is 15 residues long. The CDR3 sequence is CSAPRVRTYNDGQFF. The DNA of the CDR3 is TGCAGTGCTCCCAGGGTGAGAACCTACAATGACGGGCAGTTCTTC.

V gene TRBV29-1 combines with J gene TRBJ2-1, with 10 positions matching TRBD2. The CDR3 is made up of 14 amino acids. In germline, CDR1 is SQVTM, CDR2 ANQGSEA. With V trimmed by 2 bases and J by 9 bases, 7 bases remained unmatched. CDR3 protein: CSVEMSGRAFEQFF. The CDR3 DNA is TGCAGCGTTGAAATGAGCGGGAGGGCCTTTGAGCAGTTCTTC.

Of note for this clonotype: Germline is not matched at one junction end, which may reflect a read error. The gene calls are TRBV3-1 and TRBJ2-1, with D hard to call. The CDR3 is 13 amino acids. Germline lookup yields CDR1 LGHDT and CDR2 YNNKEL (reference sequence). The CDR3, as DNA: TGTGTCAGCAGCCAACGCACTCACAATGAGCAGTTCTTC. It yields the protein CVSSQRTHNEQFF.

The V gene is TRBV3-1, the J gene TRBJ2-1; D ambiguous. Trimming took 2 bases from V and 10 from J, leaving 12 bases between them. Germline V gene data show CDR1 as LGHDT and CDR2 as YNNKEL (reference sequence). The CDR3 contains 13 residues. This CDR3 reads CASSQPIPGEQFF. The CDR3 region has the DNA TGTGCCAGCAGCCAACCAATTCCCGGGGAGCAGTTCTTC.

V gene TRBV12-5 combines with J gene TRBJ2-1, with TRBD1 matching over 9 bases. CDR3 length: 14 residues. The V gene end was trimmed by 6 bases and the J gene end by 5 bases; junction bases not matched to a gene: 5. Germline lookup yields CDR1 LGHNT and CDR2 FRNRAP. CDR3 in DNA: TGTGCTAGTGGAGGACAGGGGAAAAACAATGAGCAGTTCTTC. Translating it yields CASGGQGKNNEQFF.

J is TRBJ1-2 and V is TRBV9, with D unresolved. CDR1 SGDLS and CDR2 YYNGEE come from the germline V gene. Trimming cost V 0 bases and J 5 bases, with 11 bases left between them. The CDR3 sequence is 14 residues long. CDR3 sequence: CASSVDVLTYGYTF. CDR3 sequence (DNA): TGTGCCAGCAGCGTAGATGTTCTGACTTATGGCTACACCTTC.